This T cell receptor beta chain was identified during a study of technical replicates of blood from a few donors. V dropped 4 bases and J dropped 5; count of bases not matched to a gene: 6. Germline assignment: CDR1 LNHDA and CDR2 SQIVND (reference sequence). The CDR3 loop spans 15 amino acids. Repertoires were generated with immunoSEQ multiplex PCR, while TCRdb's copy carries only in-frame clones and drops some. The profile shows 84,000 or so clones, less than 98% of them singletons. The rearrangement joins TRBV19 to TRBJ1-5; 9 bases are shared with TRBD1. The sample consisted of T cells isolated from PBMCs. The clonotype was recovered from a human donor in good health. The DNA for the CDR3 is TGTGCCAGTAGTAAGCGGACAGGGGATCATCAGCCCCAGCATTTT. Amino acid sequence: CASSKRTGDHQPQHF. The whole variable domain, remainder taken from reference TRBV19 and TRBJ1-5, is DGGITQSPKYLFRKEGQNVTLSCEQNLNHDAMYWYRQDPGQGLRLIYYSQIVNDFQKGDIAEGYSVSREKKESFPLTVTSAQKNPTAFYLCASSKRTGDHQPQHFGDGTRLSIL.